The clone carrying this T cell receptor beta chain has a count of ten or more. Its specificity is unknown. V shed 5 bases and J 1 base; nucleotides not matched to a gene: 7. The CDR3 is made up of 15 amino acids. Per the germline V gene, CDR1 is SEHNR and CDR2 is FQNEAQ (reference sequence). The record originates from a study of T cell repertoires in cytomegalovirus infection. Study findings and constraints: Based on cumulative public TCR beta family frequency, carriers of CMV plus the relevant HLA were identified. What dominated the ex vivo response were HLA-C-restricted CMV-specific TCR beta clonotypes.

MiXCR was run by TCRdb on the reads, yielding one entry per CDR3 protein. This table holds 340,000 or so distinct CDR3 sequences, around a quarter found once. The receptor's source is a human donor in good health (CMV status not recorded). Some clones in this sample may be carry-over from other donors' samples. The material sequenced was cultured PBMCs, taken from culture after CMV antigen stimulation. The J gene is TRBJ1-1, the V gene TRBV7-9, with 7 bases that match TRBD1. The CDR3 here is CASSAWAGGNTEAFF. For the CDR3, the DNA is TGTGCCAGCAGCGCATGGGCAGGGGGGAACACTGAAGCTTTCTTT.